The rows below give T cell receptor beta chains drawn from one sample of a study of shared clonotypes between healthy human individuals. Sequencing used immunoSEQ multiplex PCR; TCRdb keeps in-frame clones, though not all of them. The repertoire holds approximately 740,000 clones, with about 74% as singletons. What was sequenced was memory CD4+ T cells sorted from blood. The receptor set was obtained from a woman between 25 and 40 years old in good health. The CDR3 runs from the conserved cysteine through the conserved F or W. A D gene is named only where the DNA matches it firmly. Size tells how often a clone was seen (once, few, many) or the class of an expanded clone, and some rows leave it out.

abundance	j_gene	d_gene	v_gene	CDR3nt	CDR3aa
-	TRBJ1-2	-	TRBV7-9	TGTGCCAGCAGCATCCTCGGGGAAGGCTACACCTTC	CASSILGEGYTF
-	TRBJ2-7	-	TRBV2	TGTGCCAGCAGTACAGGGGAGGCCGAGCAGTACTTC	CASSTGEAEQYF
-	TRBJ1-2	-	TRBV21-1	TGTGCCAGCCTACTTTCGGGTGACGGCTATGGCTACACCTTC	CASLLSGDGYGYTF
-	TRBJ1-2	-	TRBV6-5	TGTGCCAGCAGTTATACGGGAACGACACACACCTGGGGCTACACCTTC	CASSYTGTTHTWGYTF
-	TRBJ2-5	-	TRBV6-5	TGTGCCAGCAGTTACTCGTCGGGGGCGCCAACAGAGACCCAGTACTTC	CASSYSSGAPTETQYF
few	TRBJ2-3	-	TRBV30	TGTGCCTGGAGTCGAATCCTACGGGATACGCAGTATTTT	CAWSRILRDTQYF
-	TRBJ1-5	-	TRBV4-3	TGCGCCAGCAGCCAAGATCCGACTGCCTCCCTTCCCCAGCATTTT	CASSQDPTASLPQHF
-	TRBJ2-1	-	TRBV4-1	TGCGCCAGCAGCCAAGAATCCGGTCTTTTCCAGTTCTTC	CASSQESGLFQFF
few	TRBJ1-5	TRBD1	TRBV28	TGTGCCAGCAGTAACTGGGGGACAGGGGAAAGTCAGCCCCAGCATTTT	CASSNWGTGESQPQHF
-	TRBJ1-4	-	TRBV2	TGTGCCAGCAGTGAACTAAGACTGAAAGCTGAAAAACTGTTTTTT	CASSELRLKAEKLFF
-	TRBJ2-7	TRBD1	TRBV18	TGTGCCAGCTCACCTGCGGCAGGGGGACCCTACGAGCAGTACTTC	CASSPAAGGPYEQYF
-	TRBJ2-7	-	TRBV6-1	TGTGCCAGCAGACCAGGAGGGAGCTCCTACGAGCAGTACTTC	CASRPGGSSYEQYF
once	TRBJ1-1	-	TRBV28	TGTGCCAGCAAGGGACCCTCGGCCACTGAAGCTTTCTTT	CASKGPSATEAFF
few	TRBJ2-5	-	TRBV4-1	TGCGCCAGCAGCCAAGATTGGCGGGGTCGGAGGGAGACCCAGTACTTC	CASSQDWRGRRETQYF
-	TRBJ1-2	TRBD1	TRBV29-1	TGCAGCGTAGTAGGGACAGTCGCCCATGGCTACACCTTC	CSVVGTVAHGYTF
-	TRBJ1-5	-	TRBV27	TGTGCCAGCAGTTTATTCCCCGACAGGACCTCTGGTCAGCCCCAGCATTTT	CASSLFPDRTSGQPQHF
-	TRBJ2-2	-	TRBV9	TGTGCCAGCAGCGTTCTCTCGGGTACCGGGGAGCTGTTTTTT	CASSVLSGTGELFF
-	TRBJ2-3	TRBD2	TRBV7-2	TGTGCCAGCAGCTCCCTCCGGACTAGCCAGTATTTT	CASSSLRTSQYF
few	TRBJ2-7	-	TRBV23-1	TGCGCCGCGTCCGGTGTTCGGGACGAGCAGTACTTC	CAASGVRDEQYF
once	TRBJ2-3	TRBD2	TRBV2	TGTGCCAGCAGGGTTGGACTAGCGGGAGTCGTGGCAGATACGCAGTATTTT	CASRVGLAGVVADTQYF
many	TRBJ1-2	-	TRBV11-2	TGTGCCAGCAGCCCCGTGGTTACAGGGAACTATGGCTACACCTTC	CASSPVVTGNYGYTF
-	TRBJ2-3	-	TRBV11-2	TGTGCCAGCAGCGCAGAGTCAGGGGCCTCGAGCACAGATACGCAGTATTTT	CASSAESGASSTDTQYF
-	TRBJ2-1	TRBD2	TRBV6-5	TGTGCCAGCAGTTCCCCCGGGACTAGCGGCAATGAGCAGTTCTTC	CASSSPGTSGNEQFF
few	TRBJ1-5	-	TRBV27	TGTGCCAGCAGTCTCCGACAGAATCAGCCCCAGCATTTT	CASSLRQNQPQHF
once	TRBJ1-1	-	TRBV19	TGTGCCAGTAGTGATCGGCTAGCCAGGGTGAACACTGAAGCTTTCTTT	CASSDRLARVNTEAFF
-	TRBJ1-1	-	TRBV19	TGTGCCAGTAAGATAGGCACTGAAGCTTTCTTT	CASKIGTEAFF
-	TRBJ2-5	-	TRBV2	TGTGCCAGCAGTGCAGGGCGGGAGACCCAGTACTTC	CASSAGRETQYF
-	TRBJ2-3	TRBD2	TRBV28	TGTGCCAGCAGTTCCGGGAGGGTCCCAGATACGCAGTATTTT	CASSSGRVPDTQYF
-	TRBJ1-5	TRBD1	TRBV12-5	TGTGCTAGTGCCCTGACAGGGAATCAGCCCCAGCATTTT	CASALTGNQPQHF
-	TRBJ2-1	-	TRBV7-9	TGTGCCAGCAGCAGCCGGACATTCAGTGAGCAGTTCTTC	CASSSRTFSEQFF
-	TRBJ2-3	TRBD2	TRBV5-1	TGCGCCAGCAGCCCTGGACTAGCGGTTAGCACAGATACGCAGTATTTT	CASSPGLAVSTDTQYF
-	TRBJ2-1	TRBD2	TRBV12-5	TGTGCTAGTGGTGTGGGCCGACTAGCGGGGGCGCCGGGGGAGCAGTTCTTC	CASGVGRLAGAPGEQFF
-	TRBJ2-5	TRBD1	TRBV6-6	TGTGCCAGCGGACAGGGGCCTGAGACCCAGTACTTC	CASGQGPETQYF
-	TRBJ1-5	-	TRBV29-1	TGCAGCGTCCTCATCTCGGGGGGGAATCAGCCCCAGCATTTT	CSVLISGGNQPQHF
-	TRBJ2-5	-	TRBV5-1	TGCGCCAGCAGCCCACGCGCGACCGAGGGCGGGGAGACCCAGTACTTC	CASSPRATEGGETQYF
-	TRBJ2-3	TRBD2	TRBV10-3	TGTGCCATCAGTGAGCACACTAGCGGGAGAGACACAGATACGCAGTATTTT	CAISEHTSGRDTDTQYF
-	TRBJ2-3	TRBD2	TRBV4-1	TGCGCCAGCAGCCAAGCGGCGGGGGGTACCACAGATACGCAGTATTTT	CASSQAAGGTTDTQYF
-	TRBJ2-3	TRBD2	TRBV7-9	TGTGCCAGCAGCCGACAGGGGATGGGACTAGCGGAACGAAATACGCAGTATTTT	CASSRQGMGLAERNTQYF
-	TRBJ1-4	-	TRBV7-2	TGTGCCAGCAGCTTAGGGGGGACAACTAATGAAAAACTGTTTTTT	CASSLGGTTNEKLFF
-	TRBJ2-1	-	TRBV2	TGTGCCAGCAGCAGTCCCGGCCTTGAGCAGTTCTTC	CASSSPGLEQFF
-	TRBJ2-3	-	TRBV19	TGTGCCAGTAGTCGCAATACCCATCTAAGCACAGATACGCAGTATTTT	CASSRNTHLSTDTQYF
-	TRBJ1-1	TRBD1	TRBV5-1	TGCGCCAGCAGCCCGGGACAGGGGTTTCTGAACACTGAAGCTTTCTTT	CASSPGQGFLNTEAFF
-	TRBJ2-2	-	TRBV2	TGTGCCAGCAGCCAACGGCTAAGAACCACCGGGGAGCTGTTTTTT	CASSQRLRTTGELFF
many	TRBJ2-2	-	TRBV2	TGTGCCAGCAGTGGTAGGAGAAATACCGGGGAGCTGTTTTTT	CASSGRRNTGELFF
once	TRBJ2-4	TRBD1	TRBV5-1	TGCGCCAGCACCCGGACAGGGTTATCGGACATTCAGTACTTC	CASTRTGLSDIQYF
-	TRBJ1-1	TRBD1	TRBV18	TGTGCCAGCTCACCACCTGGGACAGGGGCGATAGGCACTGAAGCTTTCTTT	CASSPPGTGAIGTEAFF
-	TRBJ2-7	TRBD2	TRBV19	TGTGCCAGTAGCTCGGGGGGTAGCGGGTCCTACGAGCAGTACTTC	CASSSGGSGSYEQYF
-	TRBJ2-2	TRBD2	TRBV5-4	TGTGCCAGCAGCTTGGGGACTAGCGGGAGTCTGACCGGGGAGCTGTTTTTT	CASSLGTSGSLTGELFF
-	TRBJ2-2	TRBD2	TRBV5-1	TGCGCCAGTTTGGGACTAGCGAACACCGGGGAGCTGTTTTTT	CASLGLANTGELFF
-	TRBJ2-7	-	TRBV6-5	TGTGCCAGCAGTTACGATGGCGGGATAGGGGACGAGCAGTACTTC	CASSYDGGIGDEQYF
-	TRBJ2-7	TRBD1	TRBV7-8	TGTGCCAGCAGCTCTGCTCTCGACAGGGCATCATCCTACAAGCAGTACTTC	CASSSALDRASSYKQYF
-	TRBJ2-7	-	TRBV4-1	TGCGCCAGCAGCCAACCGATTAGCTCCTACGAGCAGTACTTC	CASSQPISSYEQYF
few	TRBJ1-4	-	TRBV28	TGTGCCAGCAGCTCAGGGTCAGCAACTAATGAAAAACTGTTTTTT	CASSSGSATNEKLFF
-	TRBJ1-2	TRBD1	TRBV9	TGTGCCAGCAGCGCTAGACAGGGATGGAACTATGGCTACACCTTC	CASSARQGWNYGYTF
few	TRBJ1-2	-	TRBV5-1	TGCGCCAGCAGCTTGGCGGGACCCAATAACTATGGCTACACCTTC	CASSLAGPNNYGYTF
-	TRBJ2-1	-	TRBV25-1	TGTGCCAGCAGTCAAAAGGAGGGACGGCCCCAGGACTATGAGCAGTTCTTC	CASSQKEGRPQDYEQFF
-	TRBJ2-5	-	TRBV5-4	TGTGCCAGCAGCCCCGGCGGGACGGCAAAAGAGACCCAGTACTTC	CASSPGGTAKETQYF
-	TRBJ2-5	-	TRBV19	TGTGCCAGTAGTATTTCTGCAGCCCGTCGGGAGAAGACCCAGTACTTC	CASSISAARREKTQYF
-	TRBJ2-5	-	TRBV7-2	TGTGCCAGCAGCCCCCTTGCGCTCGCTTTGTCGGCCCAGTACTTC	CASSPLALALSAQYF